This T cell receptor beta chain comes out of a study of T cell responses to AZD1222 COVID-19 vaccine (dated by TCRdb to the early 2020s). Concerning the study at large: Because spike-specific TCR depth and breadth did not differ between the two schedules, AZD1222 recipients who got a second dose at roughly 4 weeks were pooled with those who got a second dose at roughly 12 weeks. TCR sequencing covered some 250 trial participants: 200 to 210 given two doses of AZD1222 and 26 given two doses of MenACWY control vaccine. Trial participants were enrolled by age into subgroups of 18-55, 56-69 and 70-plus years, and around 150, 28 and 57 TCR-sequenced participants, respectively, were included in these subgroups.

The CDR3 regions of human TCRbeta chains were analyzed by immunosequencing. The authors processed their data as follows. Repertoire TCRs were matched against a reference library of SARS-CoV-2-specific TCRs generated with the MIRA antigen-specificity platform. Breadth was defined as the fraction of unique TCRs that were SARS-CoV-2-associated. Depth was defined as the fraction of total T cells that were SARS-CoV-2-associated. Each spike-specific TCR was assigned to its reactive spike region and to a CD4 or CD8 class using the MIRA data. Log10-transformed breadth and depth values were compared by one-way ANOVA with Sidak's multiple comparisons tests. In TCRdb, the immuneACCESS table is reduced to in-frame sequences with V and J assigned. These tables do not hold every clone; where another copy was compared, an unresolved V gene accounts for under half, and the others remain unexplained. V and J calls and clone size follow that table, whereas D and trimming were derived from the DNA. The sample records about 87,000 clones, around 87% of which are singletons. Jointly, the top ten make up around 3% of the sample.

Looking up the germline V gene (reference sequence) yields CDR1 LNHNV and CDR2 YYDKDF. The cysteine opens and the phenylalanine closes a CDR3 of 15 amino acids. The read is trimmed to its CDR3 DNA, 45 bases read in frame from base 1. V is pruned by 0 bases and J by 7 bases, leaving 4 bases of the junction without a gene match. About this clone itself: No antigen is known for it. Base quality data are lacking; no much larger clone is found one base away.

Sample time point, as interpreted from the label and publication: baseline before first vaccination. Vaccinee samples came from UK trials COV001 and COV002, including a single-blind randomized controlled phase 2/3 trial of AZD1222 (ChAdOx1 nCoV-19) in healthy adults. For TCRbeta chain sequencing, PBMC samples from trial participants were taken at day 0 and at day 28 after the second dose. Overall study results and their limits: Reportedly, almost half of the unique spike-specific TCRs recognized epitopes lying outside the regions that are mutated in the B.1.351 and B.1.1.7 variants. Participants were mostly white British and included more females than males, and it was suggested by the authors that clonal diversity may have been underestimated. In the small 56-69-year group, the increase in depth fell short of significance, most likely because of low power. A significant rise in spike-specific TCR breadth and depth was observed after two AZD1222 doses relative to day 0 and relative to MenACWY recipients. Because no samples from the day 14 peak response were available, repertoires could be characterized only after the peak T cell response. Conclusions about previously exposed vaccinees are limited because only six or seven AZD1222 recipients were SARS-CoV-2 seropositive at baseline. CD4 TCRs associated with the vaccine covered the entire spike protein, and the dominant responses were in regions 160-218 and 743-854.

This receptor chain uses TRBV15 and TRBJ1-5, and 9 bases in between align with TRBD1. This receptor was obtained from an adult in good health. Sample: peripheral blood, taken on day 0 of AZD1222 vaccination. The CDR3 region reads CATSRDPTGGQPQHF. The DNA sequence reads TGTGCCACCAGCAGAGATCCGACAGGGGGGCAGCCCCAGCATTTT.